What follows is one T cell receptor (beta chain) and its context. The target antigen is unknown. This sample was included in a study of T cell responses to AZD1222 COVID-19 vaccine. Findings and caveats of the study: Receipt of two AZD1222 doses was followed by a rise in Spike-specific TCR breadth and depth. Baseline serology detected seropositivity in only six AZD1222 recipients.

Assay used: immunoSEQ multiplex PCR; TCRdb lists only in-frame clones, some missing. This sample has about 62,000 clones, with roughly 70% found just once. The sequencing here drew on peripheral blood, taken on day 0 of AZD1222 vaccination. This receptor was taken from an adult in good health.

In DNA, the CDR3 is TGTGCCAGCAGCGTAGAGGGACAGGGTTCGACCCAGTACTTC. Amino acids: CASSVEGQGSTQYF. The chain is built from TRBV9 and TRBJ2-5; 9 nucleotides line up with TRBD1. From germline, CDR1 is SGDLS and CDR2 YYNGEE. Unmatched junction bases numbered 4, after V lost 0 bases and J lost 7 bases. There are 14 residues in the CDR3.